A selection of T cell receptor beta chains follows, all from one sample in a study of Graves' ophthalmopathy and Graves' hyperthyroidism. Via MiXCR, TCRdb re-called the multiplex PCR reads, giving one row per CDR3 protein. The sample carries some 750,000 distinct CDR3 sequences, 35% to 50% recorded once. The sequencing sample was made of peripheral blood. These TCRs come from an adult man with Graves' ophthalmopathy. Both conserved end residues are part of each CDR3. Size is stated for part of the rows, as once, few or many counts, or as a class when the clone is expanded.

>TRBV7-8|TRBJ1-5|NA
CASSQEFVGGPQHF
>TRBV7-9|TRBJ1-5|NA
CASSRRWDRSNQPQHF
>TRBV5-5|TRBJ2-6|once
CASSVQGPPGANVPTF
>TRBV29-1|TRBJ1-4|many
CSVLLATNEKLFF
>TRBV10-3|TRBJ1-1|NA
CASSRTQGRTEAFF
>TRBV18|TRBJ2-5|few
CASSPSRQEETQYF
>TRBV2|TRBJ1-2|NA
CAGQGDGKIYGYTF
>TRBV10-3|TRBJ1-6|many
CAIRAGGDSPLHF
>TRBV9|TRBJ2-7|NA
CASSVDHSYEQCF
>TRBV11-1|TRBJ1-4|NA
CASSLTRTGYNEKLFF
>TRBV2|TRBJ1-2|NA
CASSGDRGSGYTF
>TRBV10-3|TRBJ1-2|many
CAIKRTGANYGYGYTF
>TRBV7-3|TRBJ1-5|NA
CASSPWSSGGFETQHF
>TRBV2|TRBJ1-4|few
CASSFDRGREKLFF
>TRBV2|TRBJ2-6|NA
CTSRGGDGANVLTF
>TRBV5-5|TRBJ1-4|few
CASSFEYANEKLFF
>TRBV10-3|TRBJ2-7|NA
CASSEAPSRAQYF
>TRBV7-2|TRBJ2-5|few
CASIDQETQYF
>TRBV10-3|TRBJ1-4|many
CATTGTPNEKLFF
>TRBV10-3|TRBJ1-4|NA
CAINDRGANEKLFF
>TRBV15|TRBJ1-1|many
CATSRWFATMNTEAFF